The 5 T cell receptor beta chains reported below all come from one sample, sequenced in a study of cytomegalovirus exposure and HLA in healthy donors. This PCR relied on a set of 60 Vbeta primers and 13 Jbeta primers. TCRdb's table, derived via immunoSEQ multiplex PCR, lists solely in-frame clones and lacks some. This sample has 100,000 to 150,000 clones, with 75% to 85% found just once. Material for sequencing was PBMCs. The receptor set was obtained from a man in his forties in good health and CMV-seronegative.

V and J are TRBV28 and TRBJ1-4; TRBD1 is a possible D gene (6 bases). Trimming removed 3 bases at V and 7 bases at J, with 15 bases between. This CDR3 spans 15 amino acids. Germline V gene lookup returns CDR1 MDHEN and CDR2 SYDVKM. The CDR3 is CASSLSGTLGEKLFF. CDR3 DNA sequence: TGTGCCAGCAGTTTGTCCGGGACATTAGGTGAAAAACTGTTTTTT.

The chain uses TRBV7-7 and TRBJ2-5; 9 bases match TRBD1. The CDR3 consists of 14 residues. Germline V gene sequence: CDR1 SSHAT, CDR2 FNYEAQ (reference sequence). With V trimmed by 6 bases and J by 5 bases, 7 bases remained unmatched. The CDR3 here is CASRSTGGVETQYF. The CDR3 region has the DNA TGTGCCAGCAGATCGACAGGGGGAGTGGAGACCCAGTACTTC.

This chain connects TRBV6-5 to TRBJ2-7; 10 bases match TRBD2. CDR1 and CDR2 from the germline V gene are MNHEY and SVGAGI. The length of the CDR3 is 15 residues. Trimming cost V 0 bases and J 6 bases; bases outside gene matches: 5. CDR3 protein: CASSYSTAGGTEQYF. In DNA form, the CDR3 reads TGTGCCAGCAGTTACTCTACAGCGGGGGGGACCGAGCAGTACTTC.

This chain links TRBV7-2 with TRBJ2-7; D is possibly TRBD2 (5 bases). This CDR3 has 15 residues. Trimming took off 1 base at V and 3 bases at J, with 13 bases between the two ends. Per the germline V gene, CDR1 is SGHTA and CDR2 is FQGNSA. The CDR3 reads CASSLVDGIDYEQYF. The CDR3, as DNA: TGTGCCAGCAGCTTAGTGGACGGGATAGACTACGAGCAGTACTTC.

The chain employs TRBV5-1 and TRBJ1-1; D not resolved. The CDR3 is made up of 15 amino acids. The germline gives CDR1 SGHRS, CDR2 YFSETQ. V gave up 0 bases and J gave up 0 bases, with 9 bases separating them. CDR3 nucleotide sequence: TGCGCCAGCAGCTTGGCCGCCGGGATGAACACTGAAGCTTTCTTT. Translating gives CASSLAAGMNTEAFF.